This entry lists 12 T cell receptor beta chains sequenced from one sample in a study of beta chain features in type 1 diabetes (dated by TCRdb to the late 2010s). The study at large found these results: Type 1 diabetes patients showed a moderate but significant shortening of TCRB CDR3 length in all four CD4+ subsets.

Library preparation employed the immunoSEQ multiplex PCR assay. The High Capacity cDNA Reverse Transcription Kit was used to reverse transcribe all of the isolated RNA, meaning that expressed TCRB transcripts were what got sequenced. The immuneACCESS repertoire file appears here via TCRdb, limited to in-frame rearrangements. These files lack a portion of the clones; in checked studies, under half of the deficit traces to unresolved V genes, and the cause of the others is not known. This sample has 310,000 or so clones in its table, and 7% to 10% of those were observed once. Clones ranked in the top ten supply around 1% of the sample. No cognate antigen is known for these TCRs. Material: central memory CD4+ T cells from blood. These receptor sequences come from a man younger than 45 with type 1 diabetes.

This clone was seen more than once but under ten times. The CDR3 here is CASSSSGTGDEQFF. The DNA for the CDR3 is TGTGCCAGCAGCTCTTCCGGGACAGGGGATGAGCAGTTCTTC. The gene calls are TRBV7-2 and TRBJ2-1; 10 bases align to TRBD1. The length of the CDR3 is 14 residues. Trimming cost V 4 bases and J 8 bases; bases outside gene matches: 5. Germline V gene sequence: CDR1 SGHTA, CDR2 FQGNSA.

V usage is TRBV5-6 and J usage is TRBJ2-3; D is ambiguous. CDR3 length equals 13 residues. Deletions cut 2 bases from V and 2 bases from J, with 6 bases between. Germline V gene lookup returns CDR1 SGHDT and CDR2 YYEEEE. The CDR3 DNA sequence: TGTGCCAGCAGCTTTACGACCACAGATACGCAGTATTTT. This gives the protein CASSFTTTDTQYF.

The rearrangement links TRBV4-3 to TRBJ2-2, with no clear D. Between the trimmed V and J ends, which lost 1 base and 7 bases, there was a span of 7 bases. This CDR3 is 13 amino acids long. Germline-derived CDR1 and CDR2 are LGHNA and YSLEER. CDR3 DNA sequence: TGCGCCAGCAGCCAAGGGTCTCGCGGGGAGCTGTTTTTT. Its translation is CASSQGSRGELFF.

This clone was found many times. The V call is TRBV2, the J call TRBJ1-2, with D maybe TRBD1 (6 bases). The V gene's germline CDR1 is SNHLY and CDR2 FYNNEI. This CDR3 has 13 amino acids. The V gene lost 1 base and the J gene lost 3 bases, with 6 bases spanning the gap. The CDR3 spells CASSEEGDYGYTF. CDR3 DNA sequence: TGTGCCAGCAGTGAAGAGGGGGACTATGGCTACACCTTC.

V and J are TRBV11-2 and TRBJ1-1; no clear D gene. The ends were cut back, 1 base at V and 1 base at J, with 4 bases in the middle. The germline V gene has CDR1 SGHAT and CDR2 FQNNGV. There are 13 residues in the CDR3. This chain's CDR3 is CASSLGSNTEAFF. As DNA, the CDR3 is TGTGCCAGCAGCTTAGGGTCGAACACTGAAGCTTTCTTT.

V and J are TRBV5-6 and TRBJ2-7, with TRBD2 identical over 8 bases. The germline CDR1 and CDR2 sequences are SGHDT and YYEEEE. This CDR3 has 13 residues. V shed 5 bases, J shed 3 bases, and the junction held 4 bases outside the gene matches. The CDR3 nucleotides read TGTGCCAGCAGTCCAGCGGGGGTCTACGAGCAGTACTTC. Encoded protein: CASSPAGVYEQYF.

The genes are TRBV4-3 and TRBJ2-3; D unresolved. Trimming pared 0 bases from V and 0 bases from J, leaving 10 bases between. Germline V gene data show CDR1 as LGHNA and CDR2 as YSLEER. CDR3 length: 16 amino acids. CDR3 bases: TGCGCCAGCAGCCAAGATCCAGACGTAAGCACAGATACGCAGTATTTT. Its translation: CASSQDPDVSTDTQYF.

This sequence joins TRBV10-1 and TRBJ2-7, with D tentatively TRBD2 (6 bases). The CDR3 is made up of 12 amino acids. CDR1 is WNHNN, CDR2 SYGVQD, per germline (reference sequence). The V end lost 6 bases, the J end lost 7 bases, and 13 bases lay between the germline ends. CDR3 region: CASSPDGGEQYF. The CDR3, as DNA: TGCGCCAGCAGCCCCGACGGGGGAGAGCAGTACTTC.

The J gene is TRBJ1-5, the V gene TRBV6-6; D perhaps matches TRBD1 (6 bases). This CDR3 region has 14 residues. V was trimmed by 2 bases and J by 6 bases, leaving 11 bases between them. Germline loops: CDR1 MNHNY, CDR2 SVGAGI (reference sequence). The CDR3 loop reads CASSYGVQGQPQHF. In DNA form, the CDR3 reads TGTGCCAGCAGTTACGGGGTACAGGGTCAGCCCCAGCATTTT.

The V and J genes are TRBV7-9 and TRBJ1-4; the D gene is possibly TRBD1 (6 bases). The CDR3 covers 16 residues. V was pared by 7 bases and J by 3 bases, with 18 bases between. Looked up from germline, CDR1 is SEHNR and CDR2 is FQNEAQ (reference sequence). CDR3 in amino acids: CASTLLLQGSNEKLFF. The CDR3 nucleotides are TGTGCCAGCACCCTTCTTCTACAGGGCTCTAATGAAAAACTGTTTTTT.

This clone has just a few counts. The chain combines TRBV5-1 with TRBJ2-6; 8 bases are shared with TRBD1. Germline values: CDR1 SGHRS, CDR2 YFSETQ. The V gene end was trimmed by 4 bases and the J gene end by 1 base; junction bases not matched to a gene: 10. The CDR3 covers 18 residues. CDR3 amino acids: CASSAGQAFISGANVLTF. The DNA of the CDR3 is TGCGCCAGCAGCGCGGGACAGGCGTTCATTTCTGGGGCCAACGTCCTGACTTTC.

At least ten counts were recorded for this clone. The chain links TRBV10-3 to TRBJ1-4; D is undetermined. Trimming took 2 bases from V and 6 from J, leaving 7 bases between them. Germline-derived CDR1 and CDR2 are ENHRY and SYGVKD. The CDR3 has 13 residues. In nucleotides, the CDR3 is TGTGCCATCAGTGAGGGTAGTCATGAAAAACTGTTTTTT. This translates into CAISEGSHEKLFF.